This TCR beta chain was sequenced in a study of identical twins. Germline V gene data show CDR1 as SQVTM and CDR2 as ANQGSEA. This CDR3 comprises 12 residues. The germline V and J ends were trimmed by 5 bases and 0 bases, with 7 bases remaining between them. TCRdb used MiXCR to reprocess the 5' RACE reads, holding one entry per CDR3 protein. The sample lists 1.5 million to 2 million distinct CDR3 sequences, less than 40% occurring once. The V and J genes are TRBV29-1 and TRBJ1-2; D is unresolved. Material: cord blood. The origin of this receptor is a newborn girl in good health. The CDR3 sequence is CSVIPANYGYTF. In DNA form, the CDR3 reads TGCAGCGTTATACCAGCTAACTATGGCTACACCTTC.